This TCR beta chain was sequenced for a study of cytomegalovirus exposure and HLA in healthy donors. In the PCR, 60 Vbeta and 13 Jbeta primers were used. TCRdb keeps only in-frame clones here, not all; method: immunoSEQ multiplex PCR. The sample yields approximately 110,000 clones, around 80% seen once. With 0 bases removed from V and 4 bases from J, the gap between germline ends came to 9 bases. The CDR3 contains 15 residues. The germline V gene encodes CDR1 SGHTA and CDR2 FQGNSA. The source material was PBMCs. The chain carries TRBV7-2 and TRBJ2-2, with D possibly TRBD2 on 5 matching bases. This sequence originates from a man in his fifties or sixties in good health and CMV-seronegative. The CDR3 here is CASSLAGRSTGELFF. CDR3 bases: TGTGCCAGCAGCTTAGCAGGGAGAAGCACCGGGGAGCTGTTTTTT.